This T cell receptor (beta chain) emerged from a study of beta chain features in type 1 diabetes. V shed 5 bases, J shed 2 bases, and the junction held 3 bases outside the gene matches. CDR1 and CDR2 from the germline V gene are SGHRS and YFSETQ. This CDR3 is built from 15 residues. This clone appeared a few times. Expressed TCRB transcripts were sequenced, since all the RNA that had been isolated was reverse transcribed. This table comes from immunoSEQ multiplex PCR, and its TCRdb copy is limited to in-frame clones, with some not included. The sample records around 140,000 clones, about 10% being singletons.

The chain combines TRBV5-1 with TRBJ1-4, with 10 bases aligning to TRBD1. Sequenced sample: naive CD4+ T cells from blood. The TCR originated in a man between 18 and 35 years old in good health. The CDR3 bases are TGCGCCAGCAGGGGACAGGGGACGACTAATGAAAAACTGTTTTTT. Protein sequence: CASRGQGTTNEKLFF.